A single sample gave rise to the 22 T cell receptor beta chains below, sequenced in a study of human T cells and chemical hapten exposure. Time point indicated: patch test 3, about 24 weeks after DPC sensitization. The treatment: therapeutic diphenylcyclopropenone sensitization with weekly scalp DPC. TCRdb redid the calling of the RACE reads with MiXCR, one entry per CDR3 protein. The table shows 180,000 or so distinct CDR3 sequences, with around 25% occurring only once. Source: whole blood, taken in connection with sensitization to the hapten diphenylcyclopropenone (DPC). The origin of the receptors is a woman aged 40 to 50 with alopecia areata. Some clones in this sample may be carry-over from other donors' samples.

The J gene is TRBJ2-1, the V gene TRBV6-5; 7 positions match TRBD2. Germline V gene lookup returns CDR1 MNHEY and CDR2 SVGAGI. The CDR3 sequence is 14 residues long. Germline trimming cut 2 bases from V and 5 bases from J; bases unmatched to any gene: 3. In nucleotides, the CDR3 is TGTGCCAGCAGTTACGGGACTACAGACAATGAGCAGTTCTTC. Encoded protein: CASSYGTTDNEQFF.

This clonotype was seen more than once but under ten times. V usage is TRBV20-1 and J usage is TRBJ1-1, with D unclear. The CDR3 runs to 14 residues. The V gene lost 5 bases and the J gene lost 1 base, with 14 bases spanning the gap. Germline loops: CDR1 DFQATT, CDR2 SNEGSKA (reference sequence). CDR3 protein: CSALTPPGNTEAFF. The DNA for the CDR3 is TGCAGTGCTCTAACCCCACCAGGGAACACTGAAGCTTTCTTT.

CDR3 DNA sequence: TGTGCCAGCAGTTACTCGTCTAGCGGCCCCTCCTACGAGCAGTACTTC. Protein product: CASSYSSSGPSYEQYF. This chain links TRBV6-2 or TRBV6-3 with TRBJ2-7; 7 positions agree with TRBD2. Germline trimming cut 0 bases from V and 0 bases from J; bases unmatched to any gene: 5. From germline, CDR1 is MNHEY and CDR2 SVGEGT. This CDR3 is 16 amino acids long.

This clonotype showed up just a few times. This rearrangement joins TRBV20-1 to TRBJ1-2, with D unclear. Germline V gene lookup returns CDR1 DFQATT and CDR2 SNEGSKA (reference sequence). The CDR3 is made up of 9 amino acids. V shed 5 bases and J shed 3 bases, with 1 base lying between them. CDR3 loop: CSADYGYTF. The CDR3 region has the DNA TGCAGTGCTGACTATGGCTACACCTTC.

CDR3 protein: CASRYTSGQETQYF. The DNA for the CDR3 is TGTGCCAGCAGGTATACTAGCGGCCAAGAGACCCAGTACTTC. The rearrangement uses TRBV12-3 or TRBV12-4 and TRBJ2-5; 8 bases agree with TRBD2. CDR3 size: 14 residues. V lost 6 bases and J lost 1; bases outside the gene matches: 4.

This clonotype showed up just a few times. A read error may produce the germline difference seen at one junction end. The chain joins TRBV5-1 to TRBJ2-1; D may be TRBD2 (5 bases). CDR3 size: 12 residues. Germline V gene sequence: CDR1 SGHRS, CDR2 YFSETQ. The CDR3 bases are TGTGCCAGCAGCTTAGAAGGCGGGGAGCAGTTCTTC. Its protein product is CASSLEGGEQFF.

The chain couples TRBV4-1 to TRBJ2-3; 8 bases match TRBD2. Trimming at V came to 0 bases and at J to 6 bases, leaving 8 bases not matched to a gene. Germline CDR1 MGHRA, CDR2 YSYEKL. This CDR3 has 16 residues. The CDR3 spells CASSQDPSGPGDTQYF. The CDR3 DNA is TGCGCCAGCAGCCAAGATCCTAGCGGGCCAGGGGATACGCAGTATTTT.

The chain couples TRBV5-1 to TRBJ2-6; 7 nucleotides agree with TRBD1. After removal of 2 bases from V and 2 bases from J, the junction contained 7 bases not matched to a gene. Germline values: CDR1 SGHRS, CDR2 YFSETQ. This CDR3 is 17 amino acids long. The CDR3 nucleotides read TGCGCCAGCAGCTTCTATCCCGGGACAGCTGGGGCCAACGTCCTGACTTTC. This sequence encodes CASSFYPGTAGANVLTF.

The chain links TRBV5-6 to TRBJ2-7; perhaps TRBD1 as D (5 bases). CDR3 length: 15 amino acids. Trimming took off 0 bases at V and 2 bases at J, with 12 bases between the two ends. The germline V gene encodes CDR1 SGHDT and CDR2 YYEEEE. The CDR3 sequence is CASSLAPGKPYEQYF. The CDR3 bases are TGTGCCAGCAGCTTGGCGCCAGGGAAGCCCTACGAGCAGTACTTC.

The rearrangement joins TRBV2 to TRBJ1-1, with D unclear. Trimming cost V 7 bases and J 3 bases, with 15 bases left between them. Germline V gene sequence: CDR1 SNHLY, CDR2 FYNNEI. The CDR3 spans 14 residues. CDR3 bases: TGTGCCAGCACCCGAGAGGAGGGATACACTGAAGCTTTCTTT. Amino acid sequence: CASTREEGYTEAFF.

The rearrangement uses TRBV4-3 and TRBJ2-1, with D perhaps TRBD2 (5 bases). Trimming removed 1 base from V and 4 bases from J, with 8 bases in between. The CDR3 has 14 residues. Germline values: CDR1 LGHNA, CDR2 YSLEER. This CDR3 is CASSQGTSYNEQFF. For the CDR3, the DNA is TGCGCCAGCAGCCAAGGGACTTCGTACAATGAGCAGTTCTTC.

J is TRBJ1-1 and V is TRBV7-9; D gene unclear. The germline gives CDR1 SEHNR, CDR2 FQNEAQ (reference sequence). Trimming removed 5 bases from V and 6 bases from J, with 13 bases in between. The CDR3 has 13 amino acids. CDR3 coding DNA: TGTGCCAGCAGCCGACGTGGCAGTTCTGAAGCTTTCTTT. Its translation is CASSRRGSSEAFF.

The chain couples TRBV5-1 to TRBJ2-3; tentatively, D is TRBD2 (5 bases). V was pared by 0 bases and J by 2 bases, with 13 bases between. Germline CDR1 SGHRS, CDR2 YFSETQ. The CDR3 has 16 residues. CDR3 bases: TGCGCCAGCAGCTTGGCTACGGTCGGGGTCACAGATACGCAGTATTTT. This sequence encodes CASSLATVGVTDTQYF.

The chain links TRBV3-1 to TRBJ2-7; D perhaps matches TRBD2 (5 bases). The CDR3 sequence is 15 residues long. V was trimmed by 6 bases and J by 0 bases, leaving 15 bases between them. Germline V gene data show CDR1 as LGHDT and CDR2 as YNNKEL (reference sequence). The CDR3 nucleotides read TGTGCCAGCAGTAAGGACTTAATTAGCTCCTACGAGCAGTACTTC. The encoded protein is CASSKDLISSYEQYF.

Note on this clonotype: Relative to the germline gene, one junction end is altered; a read error may explain this. This rearrangement joins TRBV20-1 to TRBJ2-7; 10 bases agree with TRBD2. The CDR3 covers 15 residues. Germline CDR1 DFQATT, CDR2 SNEGSKA (reference sequence). The CDR3: CSSSRRAGGPVEQYF. CDR3 DNA sequence: TGCAGTTCTAGCCGCCGAGCGGGAGGGCCCGTCGAGCAGTACTTC.

The rearrangement joins TRBV6-2 or TRBV6-3 to TRBJ2-1; D is perhaps TRBD2 (6 bases). V lost 7 bases, J lost 3 bases, and 10 bases lay in between. Germline V lookup: CDR1 MNHEY, CDR2 SVGEGT. This CDR3 is built from 13 residues. In DNA, the CDR3 is TGTGCCAGCACCAGCGGGTTCTACAATGAGCAGTTCTTC. It is translated as CASTSGFYNEQFF.

This clonotype turned up a few times. The genes are TRBV5-5 and TRBJ2-5; TRBD1 matches at 7 bases. CDR3 length equals 15 residues. Germline-derived CDR1 and CDR2 are SGHKS and YYEKEE (reference sequence). With 3 bases clipped from V and 1 base from J, the junction kept 6 bases outside the gene matches. Here the CDR3 reads CASSYTTGPQETQYF. The CDR3 nucleotides read TGTGCCAGCAGCTACACGACAGGGCCCCAAGAGACCCAGTACTTC. Filled out from reference TRBV5-5 and TRBJ2-5, the complete variable domain reads DAGVTQSPTHLIKTRGQQVTLRCSPISGHKSVSWYQQVLGQGPQFIFQYYEKEERGRGNFPDRFSARQFPNYSSELNVNALLLGDSALYLCASSYTTGPQETQYFGPGTRLLVL.

V usage is TRBV9 and J usage is TRBJ2-7, with a possible D match to TRBD2 (5 bases). CDR3 length: 15 amino acids. From germline, CDR1 is SGDLS and CDR2 YYNGEE. V was cut by 0 bases and J by 6 bases, with 16 bases left in between. The CDR3 sequence: CASSVEPSPEAEQYF. The CDR3 coding sequence is TGTGCCAGCAGCGTAGAACCTAGCCCAGAGGCCGAGCAGTACTTC.

This chain connects TRBV15 to TRBJ2-3, with a tentative D call TRBD2 (5 bases). The CDR3 contains 16 residues. With 0 bases removed from V and 3 bases from J, the gap between germline ends came to 13 bases. The germline gives CDR1 LNHNV, CDR2 YYDKDF (reference sequence). CDR3 nucleotide sequence: TGTGCCACCAGCAGAGATCGGGCGGGTTGGACAGATACGCAGTATTTT. This translates into CATSRDRAGWTDTQYF.

The chain combines TRBV29-1 with TRBJ2-2; unclear D gene. The CDR3 is made up of 14 amino acids. The germline V gene has CDR1 SQVTM and CDR2 ANQGSEA. The V end lost 8 bases, the J end lost 0 bases, and 13 bases lay between the germline ends. CDR3 nucleotides: TGCAGCACCGGAGCCTCCCCGAACACCGGGGAGCTGTTTTTT. Translating it yields CSTGASPNTGELFF.

In this sample, this clonotype turned up a few times. This rearrangement joins TRBV29-1 to TRBJ2-1; the match to TRBD2 covers 7 bases. The trim removed 4 bases at V and 1 base at J, leaving 10 bases unmatched. Germline CDR1 reads SQVTM; CDR2 reads ANQGSEA. This CDR3 has 16 residues. DNA for the CDR3: TGCAGCGTTGGCCCCTGGGGCGGGAGTTCCTACAATGAGCAGTTCTTC. This translates into CSVGPWGGSSYNEQFF.

This rearrangement joins TRBV20-1 to TRBJ2-1, with TRBD1 as a possible D gene (6 bases). Germline V lookup: CDR1 DFQATT, CDR2 SNEGSKA (reference sequence). CDR3 length: 12 amino acids. The CDR3 sequence: CMPRTVYNEQFF. DNA for the CDR3: TGCATGCCCAGGACAGTATACAATGAGCAGTTCTTC.